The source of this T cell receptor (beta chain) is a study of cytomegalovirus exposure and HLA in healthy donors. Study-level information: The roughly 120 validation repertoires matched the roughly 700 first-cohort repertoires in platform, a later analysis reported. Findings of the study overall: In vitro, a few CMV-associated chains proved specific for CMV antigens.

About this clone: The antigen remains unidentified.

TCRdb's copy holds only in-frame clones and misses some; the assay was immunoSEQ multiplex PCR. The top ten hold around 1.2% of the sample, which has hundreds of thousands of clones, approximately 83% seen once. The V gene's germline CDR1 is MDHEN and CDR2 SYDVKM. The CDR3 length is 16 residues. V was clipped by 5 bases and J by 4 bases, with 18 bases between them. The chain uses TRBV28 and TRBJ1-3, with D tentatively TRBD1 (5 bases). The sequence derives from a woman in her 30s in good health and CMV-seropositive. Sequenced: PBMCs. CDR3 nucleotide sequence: TGTGCCAGCAGTCCCCTTTCGGGGGGATCAGGAAACACCATATATTTT. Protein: CASSPLSGGSGNTIYF.